These T cell receptor beta chains were read from a single sample in a study of blood T cell repertoires in COVID-19. Sequencing used immunoSEQ multiplex PCR; TCRdb keeps in-frame clones, though not all of them. The sample consists of 52,000 or so clones, roughly nine tenths of them appearing once. Material for sequencing was peripheral blood. Every receptor here comes from a woman in her 70s with active COVID-19. CDR3s include the opening cysteine and the closing phenylalanine or tryptophan. D genes are given only for firm matches. A row's size may be missing; if present it is once, few, many or a size class.

len,d_gene,v_gene,abundance,j_gene,CDR3nt,CDR3aa
15,-,TRBV20-1,-,TRBJ2-3,TGCAGTGCTAGTCTGCAGGGCCCCTCTCTCGATACGCAGTATTTT,CSASLQGPSLDTQYF
14,-,TRBV28,few,TRBJ1-1,TGTGCCAGCAGTTTACGGAGTTCTAACACTGAAGCTTTCTTT,CASSLRSSNTEAFF
15,TRBD2,TRBV5-4,-,TRBJ2-3,TGTGCCAGCAGCAAAACTAGCGGGGCGACAGATACGCAGTATTTT,CASSKTSGATDTQYF
16,TRBD2,TRBV9,-,TRBJ2-7,TGTGCCAGCAGCGTATCACCACTAGCGGGGACCTACGAGCAGTACTTC,CASSVSPLAGTYEQYF
13,TRBD1,TRBV11-3,once,TRBJ1-1,TGTGCCAGCAGCCCAGGACAGGGGACTGAAGCTTTCTTT,CASSPGQGTEAFF
18,-,TRBV7-9,-,TRBJ2-5,TGTGCCAGCAGCGTACCGGCCGCCGGACAGACGGGGTACAGGACCCAGTACTTC,CASSVPAAGQTGYRTQYF
17,-,TRBV7-2,-,TRBJ2-6,TGTGCCAGCAGCTTAGTAACAGGAAGCTCTGGGGCCAACGTCCTGACTTTC,CASSLVTGSSGANVLTF
15,-,TRBV10-3,-,TRBJ2-3,TGTGCCATCAGTGCGACTATCTGGGAAACAGATACGCAGTATTTT,CAISATIWETDTQYF
11,-,TRBV5-5,-,TRBJ2-7,TGTGCCAGCACCCTTTATTACGAGCAGTACTTC,CASTLYYEQYF
16,-,TRBV24-1,-,TRBJ2-1,TGTGCCACCAGTGATTTGCGGGGGAGCTCCTACAATGAGCAGTTCTTC,CATSDLRGSSYNEQFF
16,-,TRBV28,-,TRBJ2-3,TGTGCCACCACTAACCGGCTAGGAAGTATGTCAGATACGCAGTATTTT,CATTNRLGSMSDTQYF
16,-,TRBV5-8,-,TRBJ1-5,TGTGCCAGCAGCTTGGGCCGACTCCAAAGCAATCAGCCCCAGCATTTT,CASSLGRLQSNQPQHF
13,-,TRBV30,-,TRBJ1-1,TGTGCCTGGAGTCGGGACATCAGTACTGAAGCTTTCTTT,CAWSRDISTEAFF
15,-,TRBV9,-,TRBJ2-5,TGTGCCAGCAGCACAGCCCTGTTTAGTCAAGAGACCCAGTACTTC,CASSTALFSQETQYF
18,TRBD2,TRBV7-3,-,TRBJ2-3,TGTGCCAGCAGCCAGGGAGCTAGCGGGAGTATTAGGACAGATACGCAGTATTTT,CASSQGASGSIRTDTQYF
13,-,TRBV14,-,TRBJ1-3,TGTGCCAGCAGCCCTGGACAGGGAAACACCATATATTTT,CASSPGQGNTIYF
19,-,TRBV21-1,-,TRBJ2-7,TGTGCCAGCACCTCTAAGGAGGGGACTAGCGGGTTTTTTTCCTACGAGCAGTACTTC,CASTSKEGTSGFFSYEQYF
14,-,TRBV19,-,TRBJ2-5,TGTGCCAGTCACCTGGCGGGATCACAAGAGACCCAGTACTTC,CASHLAGSQETQYF
17,TRBD1,TRBV2,-,TRBJ1-5,TGTGCCAGCAGTGATTGGCGCTCAGGACAGGGGAATCAGCCCCAGCATTTT,CASSDWRSGQGNQPQHF
15,TRBD1,TRBV15,-,TRBJ1-2,TGTGCCACCAGCAGGGACAGGGGAGAAAACTATGGCTACACCTTC,CATSRDRGENYGYTF
18,TRBD1,TRBV10-1,few,TRBJ1-1,TGCGCCAGCAGTGATCCCTCGACAGGGGGCACCTGGAACACTGAAGCTTTCTTT,CASSDPSTGGTWNTEAFF
17,TRBD1,TRBV6-6,-,TRBJ1-2,TGTGCCAGCAGTCCAATTCTACAGGGGGATGCAGACTATGGCTACACCTTC,CASSPILQGDADYGYTF
13,-,TRBV30,-,TRBJ1-2,TGTGCCTGGAGGTCTGGACAGAACTATGGCTACACCTTC,CAWRSGQNYGYTF
15,TRBD1,TRBV28,-,TRBJ1-4,TGTGCCAGCAGGATAGCGGGGGACAGTCAACGAAAACTGTTTTTT,CASRIAGDSQRKLFF
14,-,TRBV30,-,TRBJ1-4,TGTGCCTGGAGTGACTATGCAACTAATGAAAAACTGTTTTTT,CAWSDYATNEKLFF
15,-,TRBV5-1,-,TRBJ2-1,TGCGCCAGCAGCTTGGGACAGGCTGACTACAATGAGCAGTTCTTC,CASSLGQADYNEQFF